This T cell receptor (beta chain) was documented in a study of blood T cell repertoires in COVID-19. TCRdb's copy holds only in-frame clones and misses some; the assay was immunoSEQ multiplex PCR. The sample gives 50,000 to 75,000 clones, 73% of which show up once; roughly 18% is in the top ten. Germline CDR1 is SGHDN and CDR2 is FVKESK. The CDR3 sequence is 15 residues long. V trimming: 1 base; J trimming: 4 bases; junction bases outside the gene matches: 2. This sequence originates from a woman aged 50 to 60 with active or convalescent COVID-19. This chain uses TRBV14 with TRBJ2-3; 10 bases fit TRBD1. Source material: peripheral blood. CDR3 sequence reads: CASSQGTGGSDTQYF. CDR3 in DNA: TGTGCCAGCAGCCAAGGGACAGGGGGTTCAGATACGCAGTATTTT. Supplemented by reference TRBV14 and TRBJ2-3, the full variable domain reads EAGVTQFPSHSVIEKGQTVTLRCDPISGHDNLYWYRRVMGKEIKFLLHFVKESKQDESGMPNNRFLAERTGGTYSTLKVQPAELEDSGVYFCASSQGTGGSDTQYFGPGTRLTVL.